This is a list of T cell receptor beta chains from one sample in a study of blood T cell repertoires in COVID-19. The protocol was immunoSEQ multiplex PCR, while the TCRdb copy is restricted to in-frame clones and leaves out a portion. This table has about 390,000 clones, 80% to 90% appearing once. The sample was peripheral blood. These receptors all come from a woman aged 60-70 years with COVID-19, enrolled during active disease. The CDR3 runs from the conserved cysteine through the conserved F or W. Each record gives: J gene, D gene, V gene, clone size, CDR3 DNA, CDR3 protein. D genes are given only for firm matches. The listing skips clone size in some rows; elsewhere it reads once, few, many or a size class.

TRBJ1-2 NA TRBV28 NA TGTGCCAGCACCATAGAGGGTGGAGTATATGGCTACACCTTC CASTIEGGVYGYTF
TRBJ2-5 NA TRBV30 NA TGTGCCTGGAGTGGGGGGGAGGAGACCCAGTACTTC CAWSGGEETQYF
TRBJ1-1 NA TRBV5-1 NA TGCGCCAGCAGCTTAGGGCAGGGAGGCACTGAAGCTTTCTTT CASSLGQGGTEAFF
TRBJ1-1 TRBD1 TRBV5-1 NA TGCGCCAGCAGTTACCGGGACAGGGGGACTGAAGCTTTCTTT CASSYRDRGTEAFF
TRBJ2-3 NA TRBV5-1 NA TGCGCCAGCAGCTATACACAAAATACGCAGTATTTT CASSYTQNTQYF
TRBJ2-3 TRBD2 TRBV6-5 NA TGTGCCAGCAGTCCACCCGGGGGGGGGACGCAGTATTTT CASSPPGGGTQYF
TRBJ2-5 NA TRBV27 NA TGTGCCAGCAGTTTTTGGGCTCTCAGGGAGACCCAGTACTTC CASSFWALRETQYF
TRBJ2-5 TRBD1 TRBV6-5 NA TGTGCCAGCAGTTCCGGGACAGGGACTTTTCAAGAGACCCAGTACTTC CASSSGTGTFQETQYF
TRBJ2-2 TRBD2 TRBV11-2 NA TGTGCCAGCAGGCCCACAGCGGGGGGTACCAACGGCGGGGAGCTGTTTTTT CASRPTAGGTNGGELFF
TRBJ1-1 NA TRBV15 NA TGTGCCACCAGCAGAGTGACATCTGGAACTGAAGCTTTCTTT CATSRVTSGTEAFF
TRBJ2-5 TRBD2 TRBV4-1 NA TGCGCCAGCAGCCAAGCCGGGACTAAAAGAGAGACCCAGTACTTC CASSQAGTKRETQYF
TRBJ2-7 NA TRBV6-1 NA TGTGCCAGCAGTGAAGCCCGGTTCGAGCAGTACTTC CASSEARFEQYF
TRBJ1-6 TRBD1 TRBV9 NA TGTGCCAGCAGCGTAGGGGACAGGGGTAATTCACCCCTCCACTTT CASSVGDRGNSPLHF
TRBJ1-4 NA TRBV4-2 NA TGTGCCAGCAGCCCGGGGGAAATGGGTGAAAAACTGTTTTTT CASSPGEMGEKLFF
TRBJ2-1 NA TRBV29-1 NA TGCAGCGTAAGCGAGAGCTCCTACAATGAGCAGTTCTTC CSVSESSYNEQFF
TRBJ2-7 TRBD1 TRBV10-1 once TGCGCCACCTATAATCGGGACAGGAACTACGAGCAGTACTTC CATYNRDRNYEQYF
TRBJ1-2 TRBD1 TRBV9 NA TGTGCCAGCAGCGAAGGGGGCGCGGGGTCTAACTATGGCTACACCTTC CASSEGGAGSNYGYTF
TRBJ1-6 NA TRBV11-3 NA TGTGCCAGCAGCTTACGAGTCGGGTCACCCCTCCACTTT CASSLRVGSPLHF
TRBJ1-2 NA TRBV30 NA TGTGCCTGGAGTCCCCAGACAACTCACTATGGCTACACCTTC CAWSPQTTHYGYTF
TRBJ1-4 NA TRBV5-1 NA TGCGCCAGCAGCTCGGACAGCTGGGGGGAAAAACTGTTTTTT CASSSDSWGEKLFF
TRBJ2-5 NA TRBV7-9 NA TGTGCCAGCAGCCTTGGACAGACCCAAGAGACCCAGTACTTC CASSLGQTQETQYF
TRBJ2-7 TRBD2 TRBV5-1 NA TGCGCCAGCAGCTTGGCGGGACTAGAGGTCTCGTTGCAGTACTTC CASSLAGLEVSLQYF
TRBJ1-6 NA TRBV28 NA TGTGCCAGCAGCCTAGTAAATTCACCCCTCCACTTT CASSLVNSPLHF
TRBJ1-3 NA TRBV4-1 NA TGCGCCAGCAGCCAGGGGGATAGGGGGAGGGACACCATATATTTT CASSQGDRGRDTIYF